This TCR beta chain appears in the sequencing data of a study of T cell responses to AZD1222 COVID-19 vaccine. There are 13 residues in the CDR3. Germline V lookup: CDR1 SGDLS, CDR2 YYNGEE. V dropped 2 bases and J dropped 7 bases, with 12 bases sitting between them. Overall study results and limits: Clonal diversity may have been underestimated in mostly white British donors. At baseline, just five to seven AZD1222 recipients tested seropositive.

As concerns this clone: Its target is not known.

Data came from immunoSEQ multiplex PCR; TCRdb stores just in-frame clones and leaves some out. The repertoire has 80,000 or so clones, roughly 85% of them found once; the top ten carry 2.9%. This TCR was recovered from an adult in good health. The chain has TRBV9 and TRBJ2-5; D is unresolved. Material: peripheral blood, obtained on day 0 of AZD1222 vaccination. The CDR3 loop is CASSVTRQATQYF. The CDR3, as DNA: TGTGCCAGCAGCGTTACTCGGCAGGCGACCCAGTACTTC.